A single TCR beta chain is shown here with its context. This may be a read error, as it is one base from a much larger clone. This entry belongs to a study of T cells after yellow fever vaccination. Study-level background: CD3, CD45RA, CCR7 and CD95 defined the sorted EM, EMRA, CM and Tscm memory subsets. Study findings and constraints: On re-exposure, the response was weaker but peaked faster, at day 5 versus 15. FACS-sorted repertoires could contain abundant clonotypes contaminating from the bulk population.

One entry per CDR3 protein, called by TCRdb with MiXCR from the 5' RACE reads. The sample has around 30,000 distinct CDR3 sequences, 10% to 13% seen once. After removal of 2 bases from V and 4 bases from J, the junction contained 6 bases not matched to a gene. Germline V lookup: CDR1 SGHRS, CDR2 YFSETQ. The CDR3 is 15 residues long. The source material was PBMCs, either bulk or a sorted T-cell subset (CD4+, CD8+, memory, or dextramer-sorted; not recorded which), sampled around 16 days after the first yellow fever vaccination. This TCR derives from a man between 18 and 35 years old who received the YFV17D yellow fever vaccine. The chain carries TRBV5-1 and TRBJ1-5; 7 nucleotides match TRBD1. CDR3 coding DNA: TGCGCCAGCAGCTTACAGGGGAGGGGTAATCAGCCCCAGCATTTT. It is translated as CASSLQGRGNQPQHF.